The T cell receptor (beta chain) described here comes from a study of cytomegalovirus exposure and HLA in healthy donors listed by TCRdb under 2017. Context from the whole study: According to an earlier analysis of 587 of the donors, about 180 million T cells yielded approximately 120 million unique TCR beta sequences and about 300 Gb of sequence data. Roughly 300 gigabases of sequencing data and 70 million to 100 million unique TCR sequences were included in an early release covering about 620 HLA-typed donors. Of the roughly 390 genotyped donors, over 80% were placed in the genetic ancestry cluster associated with self-reported Caucasian donors. The study aimed to test whether cataloging public T cell receptors could reveal signatures of past pathogen exposure. The study used immunosequencing to profile the T cell repertoires of approximately 640 subjects and linked those repertoires to cytomegalovirus serostatus. In addition to the first cohort of about 650 subjects, a separate validation cohort of 120 different subjects was used. The study combined high-throughput TCR immunosequencing, statistical association of individual TCRs with disease status, and machine learning to predict cytomegalovirus infection status. To study patterns of TCR occurrence, a later analysis re-analyzed previously published TCR beta repertoires from several hundred donors and added high-resolution HLA genotyping. Rather than using new phenotypic data, the later analysis identified candidate immune exposures from TCR beta sequences and from how often those sequences occurred across donors. An earlier analysis of approximately 580 of the donors used high-throughput TCR beta sequencing to judge whether each TCR beta V gene segment behaved as functional or pseudogenic. Donor age, sex, ethnicity and CMV serostatus were compiled alongside the repertoire data. Genome-wide SNP genotypes for about 65% of the 666 donors were used in a later genetic analysis, which treated that subset as a discovery cohort. All discovery cohort repertoires had been generated on a single sequencing platform. Class I and class II HLA loci were covered by the typing at four-digit resolution. The number of typed donors differed by locus: 629-630 for A, B, C, DRB1 and DQB1; 500 to 550 for DQA1; 600 to 610 for DPA1; and roughly 470 for DPB1. About 5 DR-DQ haplotypes were handled as single units for association and clustering, since linkage in the cohort was strong. On average, roughly 250,000 unique TCR beta nucleotide sequences were sequenced per donor among some 420 genotyped donors of the cohort, with roughly a sixth of those sequences being non-productive.

Broad study findings and their caveats: A few of the identified cytomegalovirus-associated TCR beta chains were confirmed in vitro to be specific for cytomegalovirus antigens. HLA typing was unavailable for some donors at each locus, so association tests used only the typed subset. Sequencing depth was assumed to be roughly uniform across donors in the presence/absence analyses, though that assumption may not hold. Some IMGT-functional V segments, including TRBV6-2 and TRBV6-3, could not be told apart with the 87-base-pair reads, so those segments were excluded. In a later analysis, HLA-associated TCR beta chains were found to be more clonally expanded and to have lower generation probabilities than equally common non-associated chains. Strong co-occurrence of HLA alleles, especially DR and DQ, made assigning TCR associations to individual alleles difficult. In a later analysis, TCR association rates were found to vary across HLA loci, with the most associated TCRs seen for DRB1 alleles and the fewest for HLA-C alleles. An earlier analysis of 587 of the donors showed that most TCR beta V segments appeared in productive rearrangements either about 87% or about 30% of the time, which broadly matched IMGT annotations. Correlated functional status among segregating V segments might reflect linkage disequilibrium, but an unknown experimental factor could not be ruled out. The classifier was reported to diagnose cytomegalovirus status with high specificity and sensitivity in both the original and validation cohorts. The authors suggested that the approach could potentially be generalized to other disease states and immunological phenotypes. Only TCR beta chains were sequenced in this cohort, and the absence of alpha or paired-chain data limited detectable features. Compared with the roughly 700-donor mean, donors in an Asian-associated ancestry cluster had fewer N-insertions in productive TCRs, according to a later genetic analysis. According to a later analysis, parvovirus B19, influenza, CMV and Epstein-Barr virus appeared linked to several top co-occurrence clusters. Because counts were too low, about 17 rarely observed V segments, including chromosome 9 orphons, were excluded from the earlier analysis of a few hundred of the donors. The study listed 150 to 200 TCR beta chains as associated with cytomegalovirus. V-gene and J-gene trimming of TCR beta chains was associated with a missense DCLRE1C variant in a later genetic analysis, and the association was replicated in an independent cohort. While some public TCRs were present in many individuals, most TCR sequences turned up only very rarely across donors. A cluster of highly shared sequence variants was judged likely to represent a technical artifact of the sequencing pipeline. At a false discovery rate of 0.05, a later analysis linked 16,951 TCR beta sequences to specific HLA alleles. Most CMV-associated TCR beta chains appeared to be HLA-restricted in a later analysis, and the HLA associations seemed to be driven largely by CMV exposure. CMV serostatus was the only immune exposure information available for the cohort. A further reported finding was that TCR beta sequences accurately predicted the HLA-A and HLA-B alleles for most subjects in the first cohort.

The library was generated by the immunoSEQ multiplex PCR assay. For the multiplex PCR, a mixture combining 60 forward primers for TCR Vbeta segments and 13 reverse primers for TCR Jbeta segments was used. Amplification of the CDR3 region of rearranged TCR beta genes was performed with a multiplex PCR assay on genomic DNA. On the Illumina HiSeq System, the amplified TCR beta libraries were sequenced as 87-base-pair reads. Turning to the authors' computational methods: A later analysis counted approximately 84 million unique TCR beta chains across the 670 or so repertoires, and roughly 10 million of these chains were shared by at least two donors. A nearest-neighbor algorithm error-corrected the raw reads and collapsed the reads into unique sequences, merging closely related sequences to remove PCR and sequencing errors. Alignment of CDR3 sequences to IMGT reference sequences was used to assign V, D and J gene segments. For a sequence to be retained, a match of at least six nucleotides was required to both a V gene segment and a J gene segment. Rearrangements were classified as productive when the CDR3 lacked stop codons and remained in frame with V and J, and all other rearrangements were classified as non-productive. Following IMGT convention, CDR3 was defined as the stretch from the second conserved V-encoded cysteine up to the conserved J-encoded phenylalanine. The earlier analysis of about 500 of the donors excluded sequences that lacked an unambiguous match to a single V gene segment. An earlier analysis of about 600 of the donors called V segments functional above 56.7% productive rearrangements and segregating when the between-donor standard deviation exceeded 5%. A statistical classification framework was built for diagnosing cytomegalovirus status from the catalog of TCR beta chain sequences. In a later analysis, V and J genes were assigned by comparing TCR nucleotide sequences against IMGT/GENE-DB human TR gene sequences. In a later analysis, CDR3 sequences and most-parsimonious VDJ recombination scenarios were assigned using the TCRdist pipeline. A later analysis defined each TCR beta chain by its CDR3 amino acid sequence plus V-gene family, and excluded reads lacking a unique V-gene family. To address suspected cross-contamination and a sequencing artifact, a later analysis removed 450 to 700 highly shared, low-generation-probability nucleotide sequences. For each public chain, a later analysis derived a clonal expansion index from normalized ranks of inferred template counts within each repertoire. In a later analysis, generation probabilities were computed using a VDJ recombination model fitted to out-of-frame rearrangements, and the results were checked against IGoR. In a later analysis, TCR-TCR, TCR-HLA and TCR-CMV co-occurrence was scored with hypergeometric tests, and a repertoire-size bias correction was applied to TCR pairs. False discovery rates were estimated in a later analysis by permuting HLA or CMV assignments 20 times. In a later analysis, co-occurring TCRs were grouped using DBSCAN, with TCRdist sequence similarity added in when clustering inside HLA-allele-positive subsets. For co-occurrence clustering, repertoires with fewer than 30,000 or more than 120,000 public chains were excluded, along with five or six repertoires with anomalous nucleotide sharing. This is the immuneACCESS table as TCRdb keeps it, with only in-frame sequences that have V and J called. A part of the clones is gone; compared with another copy, unresolved V genes explain less than half, and the rest is unexplained. The V and J calls and the clone size are those of that table, but D and trimming were determined from the DNA. Within this sample are roughly 150,000 clones, with roughly 70% of them counted one time only. The ten largest clones add up to 7% of the sample.

V and J are trimmed by 4 bases and 5 bases, and the gene matches miss 7 bases of the junction. Sequences SGHNT (CDR1) and YYREEE (CDR2) are obtained from the germline V gene (reference sequence). From cysteine to phenylalanine, the CDR3 is 14 amino acids long. Only the CDR3 portion is preserved as DNA: 42 bases, with reading frame beginning at the first base. The cohort comprised some 680 healthy bone marrow donors. Cohort members were all nominally healthy when sampled, although unrecorded immune exposures were likely present. The donor tested CMV seronegative and was one of the 352 seronegative cohort members. A peripheral blood sample was provided by each donor, and peripheral blood mononuclear cells were used for TCR beta sequencing. Genomic DNA was extracted from the blood cell samples with the Qiagen DNeasy Blood Extraction Kit. Concerning this clone itself: It has no known antigen specificity. Within one base of it there is no much larger clone, and no base qualities were kept.

The origin of this receptor is a man aged 30 to 45 in good health and CMV-seronegative. The chain employs TRBV5-4 and TRBJ2-5, with 8 junctional bases fitting TRBD1. The specimen sequenced was PBMCs. The nucleotide sequence is TGTGCCAGCAGCCGACAGGGGAACGGTGAGACCCAGTACTTC. The resulting protein is CASSRQGNGETQYF.